The sample holds one count of the clone carrying this T cell receptor beta chain. Original analysis: It was from reference gene primer amplification that nucleated cell counts were estimated. The data were produced by immunoSEQ multiplex PCR, yet TCRdb's version contains in-frame clones alone and is incomplete. Clone size and V and J calls were adopted from that table, with D and trimming inferred from the DNA. The sample carries tens of thousands of clones, approximately 94% recorded once. Germline-derived CDR1 and CDR2 are SNHLY and FYNNEI. V lost 4 bases and J 2 bases, leaving 20 bases between the germline ends. This CDR3 comprises 17 residues. Seattle patients were enrolled during active infection and followed longitudinally. The data belong to a study of blood T cell repertoires in COVID-19.

The chain links TRBV2 to TRBJ1-2; D might be TRBD1 (6 bases). The sequence was collected from a man aged 50-60 years with COVID-19, enrolled during active disease. The sample consisted of peripheral blood. The CDR3: CASSVAPGGAGNYGYTF. CDR3 nucleotides: TGTGCCAGCAGTGTGGCGCCGGGGGGGGCCGGGAACTATGGCTACACCTTC. Combining the CDR3 with reference TRBV2 and TRBJ1-2 gives the whole variable domain EPEVTQTPSHQVTQMGQEVILRCVPISNHLYFYWYRQILGQKVEFLVSFYNNEISEKSEIFDDQFSVERPDGSNFTLKIRSTKLEDSAMYFCASSVAPGGAGNYGYTFGSGTRLTVV.